The 21 T cell receptor beta chains below were found in one sample sequenced in a study of cytomegalovirus exposure and HLA in healthy donors. The PCR contained 60 Vbeta and 13 Jbeta primers. Profiling relied on immunoSEQ multiplex PCR, and the TCRdb table lists in-frame clones only, not all of them. The sample shows about 210,000 clones, about 84% of them seen only once. The sample comprised PBMCs. The receptors were gathered from a woman under 40 in good health and CMV-seropositive.

The V and J genes are TRBV10-1 and TRBJ1-5; D uncertain. V lost 3 bases and J lost 4, with 4 bases in between. CDR3 length equals 12 residues. Per germline, CDR1 WNHNN and CDR2 SYGVQD (reference sequence). The CDR3 is CASSDTNQPQHF. As DNA, the CDR3 is TGCGCCAGCAGTGATACTAATCAGCCCCAGCATTTT.

The CDR3: CASSESLAGDSDTQYF. The CDR3 coding sequence is TGTGCCAGCAGTGAATCCCTAGCGGGAGACTCGGATACGCAGTATTTT. This chain uses TRBV6-1 with TRBJ2-3; 10 nucleotides align to TRBD2. J was trimmed by 6 bases and V by 2 bases; bases with no gene match: 8. The CDR3 is made up of 16 amino acids. CDR1 and CDR2 (germline): MNHNS, SASEGT.

This clone was found a few times. The J gene is TRBJ2-1, the V gene TRBV9; 8 positions agree with TRBD2. Germline V CDR1 and CDR2: SGDLS, YYNGEE. This CDR3 region has 18 residues. The V gene end was trimmed by 4 bases and the J gene end by 0 bases; junction bases not matched to a gene: 12. CDR3 sequence reads: CASSPHLRGTSSYNEQFF. CDR3 in DNA: TGTGCCAGCAGCCCTCACCTACGAGGGACTAGCTCCTACAATGAGCAGTTCTTC.

The chain combines TRBV6-5 with TRBJ2-1; 8 bases align to TRBD2. Trimming at V came to 0 bases and at J to 7 bases, leaving 5 bases not matched to a gene. This CDR3 has 15 amino acids. The V gene's germline CDR1 is MNHEY and CDR2 SVGAGI. Written as DNA, the CDR3 is TGTGCCAGCAGTTACTCACCGGCTAGCGGGAATGAGCAGTTCTTC. Residues: CASSYSPASGNEQFF.

This clone came up a few times. The J gene is TRBJ1-1, the V gene TRBV29-1; no clear D. V was cut by 4 bases and J by 1 base, with 7 bases left in between. The CDR3 has 12 residues. Germline V gene data show CDR1 as SQVTM and CDR2 as ANQGSEA. The CDR3 sequence: CSVVGGNTEAFF. CDR3 coding DNA: TGCAGCGTTGTAGGAGGGAACACTGAAGCTTTCTTT.

The J gene is TRBJ2-7, the V gene TRBV5-4; 7 bases agree with TRBD1. J lost 1 base, V lost 4 bases, and 8 bases had no gene match. Germline V gives CDR1 SGHNT, CDR2 YYREEE (reference sequence). CDR3 length: 15 amino acids. The chain's CDR3 is CASSAGTARSYEQYF. The DNA for the CDR3 is TGTGCCAGCAGCGCAGGGACAGCGAGATCCTACGAGCAGTACTTC.

This chain joins TRBV5-4 and TRBJ2-7; tentative D call: TRBD2 (5 bases). V lost 0 bases, J lost 7 bases, and 5 bases lay in between. Germline loops: CDR1 SGHNT, CDR2 YYREEE (reference sequence). The CDR3 spans 11 residues. The CDR3 spells CASSLAGEQYF. The CDR3 nucleotides read TGTGCCAGCAGCTTGGCGGGAGAGCAGTACTTC.

The chain employs TRBV10-3 and TRBJ1-4; D is unclear. The germline V gene encodes CDR1 ENHRY and CDR2 SYGVKD. V was trimmed by 2 bases and J by 0 bases, leaving 10 bases between them. The CDR3 extends over 16 amino acids. CDR3 coding DNA: TGTGCCATCAGTGAGACTACAAGATCAACTAATGAAAAACTGTTTTTT. Protein: CAISETTRSTNEKLFF.

This chain connects TRBV7-9 to TRBJ2-1; D is perhaps TRBD2 (5 bases). V lost 11 bases and J lost 5, with 16 bases in between. Germline V gene data show CDR1 as SEHNR and CDR2 as FQNEAQ (reference sequence). This CDR3 has 13 amino acids. As DNA, the CDR3 is TGTGCCGGTGACCCCCAGCGGAACAATGAGCAGTTCTTC. As protein: CAGDPQRNNEQFF.

The genes are TRBV28 and TRBJ2-3, with 10 bases identical to TRBD2. With 6 bases clipped from V and 5 bases from J, the junction kept 11 bases outside the gene matches. The CDR3 sequence is 16 residues long. Germline CDR1 MDHEN, CDR2 SYDVKM. CDR3 sequence: CASRPRSGTSEDTQYF. CDR3 sequence (DNA): TGTGCCAGCAGACCCCGCTCCGGGACTAGCGAAGATACGCAGTATTTT.

V usage is TRBV19 and J usage is TRBJ2-7; 13 nucleotides match TRBD2. J gave up 5 bases and V 9 bases, and 4 bases lay outside the gene matches. The length of the CDR3 is 13 residues. Germline-derived CDR1 and CDR2 are LNHDA and SQIVND (reference sequence). The CDR3: CASRLAGGNEQYF. For the CDR3, the DNA is TGTGCCAGCAGACTAGCGGGAGGAAACGAGCAGTACTTC.

The J gene is TRBJ2-3, the V gene TRBV13, with 12 bases lining up with TRBD2. V shed 5 bases, J shed 5 bases, and the junction held 5 bases outside the gene matches. Germline assignment: CDR1 PRHDT and CDR2 FYEKMQ (reference sequence). CDR3 length: 15 amino acids. CDR3 DNA sequence: TGTGCCAGCAGCCAGCTAGCGGGAGGGGGAGATACGCAGTATTTT. Its protein product is CASSQLAGGGDTQYF.

The V call is TRBV4-2, the J call TRBJ2-7; 9 bases are a match to TRBD1. Looked up from germline, CDR1 is LGHNA and CDR2 is YNFKEQ. This CDR3 is built from 16 residues. V shed 2 bases, J shed 5 bases, and the junction held 10 bases outside the gene matches. The CDR3 sequence is CASSQMDRGKVDEQYF. Here the CDR3 DNA reads TGTGCCAGCAGCCAAATGGACAGGGGTAAGGTGGACGAGCAGTACTTC.

The chain links TRBV4-2 to TRBJ2-5; D gene unclear. CDR1 and CDR2 (germline): LGHNA, YNFKEQ. Trimming removed 2 bases at V and 4 bases at J, with 8 bases between. The CDR3 has 13 amino acids. The CDR3 protein is CASSQSSVETQYF. The CDR3 DNA sequence: TGTGCCAGCAGCCAATCGTCAGTAGAGACCCAGTACTTC.

This clone was counted between two and nine times. The rearrangement joins TRBV27 to TRBJ2-1; D ambiguous. The germline gives CDR1 MNHEY, CDR2 SMNVEV (reference sequence). The CDR3 covers 12 residues. Trimming cost V 6 bases and J 11 bases, with 14 bases left between them. CDR3 DNA: TGTGCCAGCAGCCACTCCTCGAATAAGCAGTTCTTC. Translated, it gives CASSHSSNKQFF.

The CDR3 bases are TGTGCCAGCAGCACCGCGACTAGCGGGCCCTACGAGCAGTACTTC. Protein: CASSTATSGPYEQYF. The V gene is TRBV7-2, the J gene TRBJ2-7; 10 nucleotides line up with TRBD2. Germline CDR1 is SGHTA and CDR2 is FQGNSA. This CDR3 is built from 15 residues. J lost 2 bases, V lost 5 bases, and 6 bases had no gene match.

This clone appeared a single time. The CDR3 here is CASSLISGIVYNEQFF. CDR3 nucleotide sequence: TGTGCCAGCAGCTTGATTAGCGGGATCGTCTACAATGAGCAGTTCTTC. The rearrangement joins TRBV7-2 to TRBJ2-1; 8 bases agree with TRBD2. The CDR3 is 16 residues long. CDR1 is SGHTA, CDR2 FQGNSA, per germline. The V and J ends lost 3 bases and 3 bases, in that order; junction bases with no gene match: 7.

This clone was seen a handful of times. The genes are TRBV6-1 and TRBJ2-1, with 15 bases matching TRBD2. Trimming removed 4 bases from V and 9 bases from J; junction bases left unmatched: 4. This CDR3 spans 15 amino acids. Germline lookup yields CDR1 MNHNS and CDR2 SASEGT. The CDR3 DNA follows: TGTGCCAGCAGTGGGACTAGCGGGGGGGCCAGTGAGCAGTTCTTC. Its protein product is CASSGTSGGASEQFF.

CDR3 sequence (DNA): TGCGCCAGCAGCCCCTCCCGGGACTATGAGTACGAGCAGTACTTC. Its protein is CASSPSRDYEYEQYF. J is TRBJ2-7 and V is TRBV5-1; 7 nucleotides align to TRBD2. The germline gives CDR1 SGHRS, CDR2 YFSETQ. With V trimmed by 4 bases and J by 4 bases, 11 bases remained unmatched. The CDR3 runs 15 residues.

This chain joins TRBV19 and TRBJ2-1, with D maybe TRBD1 (6 bases). Trimming took 6 bases from V and 7 from J, leaving 10 bases between them. Per the germline V gene, CDR1 is LNHDA and CDR2 is SQIVND (reference sequence). The CDR3 runs to 12 residues. In DNA form, the CDR3 reads TGTGCCAGTAGGTTCACAGGGAATGAGCAGTTCTTC. Translating it yields CASRFTGNEQFF.

This chain connects TRBV6-1 to TRBJ2-5; no clear D gene. CDR3 length: 15 amino acids. From germline, CDR1 is MNHNS and CDR2 SASEGT. V gave up 6 bases and J gave up 5 bases, with 19 bases separating them. The DNA for the CDR3 is TGTGCCAGCAGCGTCCAGGCCCCTCCTCGGGAGACCCAGTACTTC. Residues: CASSVQAPPRETQYF.